This section outlines one TCR beta chain sequence together with its context. Treatment reported: preoperative locoregional IRX-2 cytokine immunotherapy. Preoperative locoregional IRX-2 cytokine immunotherapy was tested in the phase Ib source study. CDR3 length: 15 residues. Germline lookup yields CDR1 MGHRA and CDR2 YSYEKL. Trimming pared 5 bases from V and 2 bases from J, leaving 15 bases between. Sequencing used immunoSEQ multiplex PCR; TCRdb keeps in-frame clones, though not all of them. The sample holds roughly 43,000 clones, about 95% seen once. The data were taken from a study of preoperative IRX-2 immunotherapy in early breast cancer.

This receptor was obtained from a human donor with breast cancer. V usage is TRBV4-1 and J usage is TRBJ1-2, with a possible D match to TRBD1 (6 bases). Sequencing was performed on tumor tissue, taken after IRX-2 immunotherapy. The CDR3 here is CASSTGQRVNYGYTF. Written as DNA, the CDR3 is TGCGCCAGCAGCACCGGACAGAGAGTAAACTATGGCTACACCTTC.